This T cell receptor beta chain derives from a study of blood T cells in healthy people across ages. For the second PCR, which ran for 7 to 11 cycles, a sample-barcoded 5' primer and a J-beta primer mix were used. A single record per CDR3 protein comes from TCRdb applying MiXCR to the 5' RACE reads. The data contain some 760,000 distinct CDR3 sequences, roughly 25% of them singletons. V dropped 3 bases and J dropped 6 bases, with 9 bases sitting between them. CDR1 LNHDA and CDR2 SQIVND come from the germline V gene (reference sequence). The CDR3 sequence is 13 residues long. Samples each yielded at least 6 micrograms of total RNA. In addition, the sample was reused for a study of T cells of mothers and their children. As that report states: Mother-child pairs who were related displayed a slightly higher overlap than unrelated pairs, a difference that was non-significant.

This clonotype originated in a boy between 10 and 17 years old in good health. V and J are TRBV19 and TRBJ2-4; D is perhaps TRBD1 (5 bases). The specimen sequenced was blood. CDR3: CASSIEQGNIQYF. The CDR3, as DNA: TGTGCCAGTAGTATTGAGCAGGGAAACATTCAGTACTTC.